This T cell receptor beta chain was recorded in a study of T cell changes during pregnancy in multiple sclerosis. This table comes from immunoSEQ multiplex PCR, and its TCRdb copy is limited to in-frame clones, with some not included. The table has 40,000 to 60,000 clones, 94% seen once; the top ten hold 0.4% to 0.6%. CDR3 length: 13 amino acids. The V gene lost 6 bases and the J gene lost 7 bases, with 13 bases spanning the gap. Germline V gives CDR1 ENHRY, CDR2 SYGVKD. This receptor was obtained from a female donor with multiple sclerosis, enrolled in a pregnancy study. The chain uses TRBV10-3 and TRBJ1-5, with D perhaps TRBD1 (6 bases). The sample consisted of CD4+ T cells from peripheral blood mononuclear cells, taken in the first trimester of pregnancy. In DNA, the CDR3 is TGTGCCATCAGCGGGACAAACAAACAGCCCCAGCATTTT. It encodes CAISGTNKQPQHF.